This T cell receptor beta chain was captured by sequencing in a study of early T cells in non-severe SARS-CoV-2 infection. The CDR3 loop spans 15 amino acids. Trimming took 5 bases from V and 3 from J; bases not matched to a gene: 10. The TCR library protocol attached unique molecular identifiers to the individual cDNA molecules. MiXCR was run by TCRdb on the 5' RACE reads, yielding one entry per CDR3 protein. The table has roughly 83,000 distinct CDR3 sequences, about 10% seen once. This clonotype was detected only a few times. Its antigen is undetermined. Broader study findings: VDJdb matching, biased toward anti-spike CD8 responses, missed private and CD4 specificities.

The receptor comes from an adult who was a healthcare worker with PCR-confirmed SARS-CoV-2 infection or an uninfected control (not recorded which). The sequenced sample was whole blood, obtained at baseline. The chain joins TRBV12-3 or TRBV12-4 to TRBJ2-7; 7 nucleotides line up with TRBD1. The CDR3 sequence: CASSPRQGRHYEQYF. The DNA for the CDR3 is TGTGCCAGCAGTCCGAGACAGGGACGGCACTACGAGCAGTACTTC.